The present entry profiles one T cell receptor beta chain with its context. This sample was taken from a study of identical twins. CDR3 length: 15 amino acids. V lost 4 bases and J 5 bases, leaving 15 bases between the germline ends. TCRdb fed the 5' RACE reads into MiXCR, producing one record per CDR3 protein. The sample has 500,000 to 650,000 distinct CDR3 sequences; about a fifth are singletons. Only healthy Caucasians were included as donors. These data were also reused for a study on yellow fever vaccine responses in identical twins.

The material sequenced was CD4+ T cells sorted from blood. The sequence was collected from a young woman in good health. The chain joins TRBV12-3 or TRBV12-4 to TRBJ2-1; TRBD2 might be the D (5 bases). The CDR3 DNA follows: TGTGCCAGCAGTTGGAGGTTAGGGCCCGACAATGAGCAGTTCTTC. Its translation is CASSWRLGPDNEQFF.